This T cell receptor beta chain was observed in a study of OX40 agonist ivuxolimab in advanced cancers. Overall study: Administration of intravenous ivuxolimab to patients occurred every 2 weeks at 0.01 to 10 mg/kg.

Clones were sequenced by immunoSEQ multiplex PCR, and TCRdb holds only the in-frame ones, with some missing. The sample shows over 50,000 clones, approximately 80% of them seen only once. The CDR3 spans 15 residues. CDR1 is SGDLS, CDR2 YYNGEE, per germline. The V end was cut by 2 bases, the J end by 2 bases, with 12 bases between. This clone appeared once. Its antigen is currently unknown. The study, taken as a whole, reports: With doses of 0.1-3.0 mg/kg, partial responders showed among the lowest clonal expansion. Expanded clones were, on average, more numerous among CD8+ T cells than CD4+.

Blood was sampled at baseline, cycle 4 day 1, and cycle 7 day 1. V gene TRBV9 combines with J gene TRBJ2-3; D ambiguous. The input for sequencing was CD4+ or CD8+ T cells sorted from blood, taken in a trial of the OX40 agonist ivuxolimab. The TCR sequence derives from an adult with an advanced solid tumor such as melanoma, head and neck, liver or kidney cancer. CDR3 bases: TGTGCCAGCAGCGTCACGGACGGATACACAGATACGCAGTATTTT. It is translated as CASSVTDGYTDTQYF.